This T cell receptor (beta chain) was captured by sequencing in a study of T cell repertoires in cytomegalovirus infection. TCRdb passed the reads through MiXCR, listing each CDR3 protein once. The sample records about 900,000 distinct CDR3 sequences, approximately 31% being singletons. The CDR3 extends over 14 amino acids. The germline CDR1 and CDR2 sequences are LNHNV and YYDKDF (reference sequence). V lost 1 base, J lost 7 bases, and 13 bases lay in between. To note about this clonotype: Its antigen remains unidentified.

Sequencing used cultured CD8+ T cells from PBMCs, obtained from culture after CMV antigen stimulation. The J gene is TRBJ1-2, the V gene TRBV15; D is ambiguous. The receptor's source is a human donor in good health (CMV status not recorded). Some clones in this sample may be carry-over from other donors' samples. The DNA of the CDR3 is TGTGCCACCAGCAGAGTAGAAGGAGGTGGTGGCTACACCTTC. Translated: CATSRVEGGGGYTF.